Presented here are 4 T cell receptor beta chains from one specimen sequenced in a study of T-cell reconstitution after alpha-beta-depleted transplantation in children. A TCRbeta library incorporating unique molecular identifiers was prepared. MiXCR, applied by TCRdb to the PCR reads, yields one record per CDR3 protein. The sample consists of about 270,000 distinct CDR3 sequences, more than 8% of them appearing once. Here the sequenced sample was PBMCs from the stem cell graft donor, taken from the stem cell graft. The receptors were sampled from a human donor who donated a stem cell graft to a child with SCID.

This clonotype was seen a few times. The chain recombines TRBV12-3 or TRBV12-4 with TRBJ2-5; 7 nucleotides align to TRBD2. The CDR3 contains 13 residues. Losses at the gene ends were 8 bases for V and 2 bases for J; bases not matched to a gene: 5. This chain's CDR3 is CASGGLTQETQYF. In DNA, the CDR3 is TGTGCCAGCGGGGGACTAACTCAAGAGACCCAGTACTTC.

This clonotype was counted a few times. The chain combines TRBV7-6 with TRBJ2-5; the match to TRBD1 covers 8 bases. CDR3 length: 14 residues. Germline V CDR1 and CDR2: SGHVS, FNYEAQ. The trim removed 5 bases at V and 4 bases at J, leaving 6 bases unmatched. In DNA form, the CDR3 reads TGTGCCAGCAGCGCGGGACAGGTTTTAGAGACCCAGTACTTC. Translated: CASSAGQVLETQYF.

This clonotype was seen a few times. V and J are TRBV2 and TRBJ2-1; D gene unclear. The CDR3 loop spans 12 amino acids. V was cut by 4 bases and J by 9 bases, with 10 bases left in between. From germline, CDR1 is SNHLY and CDR2 FYNNEI. CDR3 in amino acids: CASSVLGGEQFF. CDR3 sequence (DNA): TGTGCCAGCAGTGTGTTGGGCGGTGAGCAGTTCTTC.

The chain joins TRBV12-3 or TRBV12-4 to TRBJ2-5, with 8 bases aligning to TRBD2. The CDR3 contains 13 residues. V dropped 6 bases and J dropped 1; count of bases not matched to a gene: 1. The CDR3 is CASRTSVQETQYF. The CDR3 DNA reads as TGTGCCAGCAGGACTAGCGTCCAAGAGACCCAGTACTTC.